The rows below give T cell receptor beta chains drawn from one sample of a study of response to subunit inactivated influenza vaccine. TCRdb ran MiXCR on the RT-PCR reads and lists one entry per CDR3 protein. Of 250,000 to 350,000 distinct CDR3 sequences listed, 22% are singletons. This material consisted of PBMCs from blood, taken approximately 20 months after vaccination. These receptors all stem from a man aged 50 to 75 who received an inactivated influenza vaccine. Both conserved end residues are part of each CDR3. A D gene is named only where the DNA matches it firmly. Expanded clones are given a class, and other clones once, few, many or no size at all.

TRBD1 | TRBJ1-2 | - | TRBV27 | TGTGCCAGCAGCGGACAGGGGGCCTATGGCTACACCTTC | CASSGQGAYGYTF
- | TRBJ1-4 | few | TRBV7-9 | TGTGCCAGCAGCTTACTGAAGCTAAGTTCTATACTGTTTTTT | CASSLLKLSSILFF
TRBD1 | TRBJ1-5 | - | TRBV20-1 | TGCAGTGCTAGCGGGACAGGGACCACGGGGGCCCAGCATTTT | CSASGTGTTGAQHF
- | TRBJ2-7 | - | TRBV18 | TGTGCCAGCTCACGGGAGGTCAGCTACGAGCAGTACTTC | CASSREVSYEQYF
- | TRBJ1-2 | few | TRBV12-3/TRBV12-4 | TGTGCCAGCAAGCCAGGGAGACTTGGAGGCTACACCTTC | CASKPGRLGGYTF
TRBD1 | TRBJ2-3 | few | TRBV4-1 | TGCGCCAGCAGCCAACCAGGGACAGGGGGCGCAGATACGCAGTATTTT | CASSQPGTGGADTQYF
- | TRBJ1-4 | many | TRBV29-1 | TGCAGCGTCCGATCGGGCGAAAAACTGTTTTTT | CSVRSGEKLFF
TRBD2 | TRBJ2-5 | - | TRBV5-1 | TGCGCCACGTCAGGGACTAGCGGGGTAGAGACCCAGTACTTC | CATSGTSGVETQYF
- | TRBJ1-4 | many | TRBV20-1 | TGCAGTGCTAGACCTTCGACGCCGCGGTCTGAAAAACTGTTTTTT | CSARPSTPRSEKLFF
- | TRBJ2-4 | - | TRBV7-9 | TGTGCCAGCAGCGTACTGGGGGGCCCCAAAAACATTCAGTACTTC | CASSVLGGPKNIQYF
- | TRBJ2-2 | - | TRBV4-3 | TGCGCCAGCAGCCAAGAAGGTTGGGACCAAGTTCCCGGGGAGCTGTTTTTT | CASSQEGWDQVPGELFF
- | TRBJ2-1 | few | TRBV11-1 | TGTGCCAGCAGCTTAGCCCGGACCCTGACAGGAGGACTTTACAATGAGCAGTTCTTC | CASSLARTLTGGLYNEQFF
- | TRBJ2-7 | - | TRBV25-1 | TGTGCCAGCAGTGAAGGCAGGGGCTCCTACGAGCAGTACTTC | CASSEGRGSYEQYF
TRBD2 | TRBJ2-7 | - | TRBV12-3/TRBV12-4 | TGTGCCAGCAGGGGTCTAGGACTAGCGGGGACCTACGAGCAGTACTTC | CASRGLGLAGTYEQYF
TRBD1 | TRBJ1-6 | few | TRBV29-1 | TGCAGCGTGTCTGAGGGGGCGCGGAATTCACCCCTCCACTTT | CSVSEGARNSPLHF
- | TRBJ2-7 | - | TRBV28 | TGTGCCAGCAGTTTAAAGCGGGTACTGCCGGACGAGCAGTACTTC | CASSLKRVLPDEQYF
- | TRBJ1-6 | - | TRBV7-2 | TGTGCCAGCAGCCCCAGATCGGCGGGAATTGGTTCACCCCTCCACTTT | CASSPRSAGIGSPLHF
- | TRBJ1-2 | - | TRBV6-2/TRBV6-3 | TGTGCCAGCAGTTACCAGGGACGGCCTTCGTTCACCTTC | CASSYQGRPSFTF
- | TRBJ1-5 | many | TRBV6-2/TRBV6-3 | TGTGCCAGCAGACGCGAGTGGAATCAGCCCCAGCATTTT | CASRREWNQPQHF
- | TRBJ2-5 | - | TRBV25-1 | TGTGCCTCTGCCCTGTTGGAGACCCAGTACTTC | CASALLETQYF
- | TRBJ2-1 | few | TRBV28 | TGTGCCAGCAGAGCCCGGGACGGACGTGGTAATGAGCAGTTCTTC | CASRARDGRGNEQFF
- | TRBJ2-1 | few | TRBV4-2 | TGTGCCAGCAGCCAAGATCCCCCCTCCCAGCAGTTCTTC | CASSQDPPSQQFF
- | TRBJ2-7 | - | TRBV5-1 | TGCGCCAGCAGCTTGGTCACAGGGAGCTCCTACGAGCAGTACTTC | CASSLVTGSSYEQYF
TRBD2 | TRBJ2-3 | - | TRBV7-2 | TGTGCCAGCAGCTTAGCGCGTTGGGTAGCGGGACCCACAGATACGCAGTATTTT | CASSLARWVAGPTDTQYF
- | TRBJ2-2 | once | TRBV19 | TGTGCCAGTACACACCCAGGGATGAACACCGGGGAGCTGTTTTTT | CASTHPGMNTGELFF
TRBD1 | TRBJ1-6 | - | TRBV20-1 | TGCAGTGCGTACGGGACAGGGTATAATTCACCCCTCCACTTT | CSAYGTGYNSPLHF
TRBD2 | TRBJ2-1 | - | TRBV5-1 | TGCGCCAGCAGCTTGGTAGTAGCGGGGGACATCTACAATGAGCAGTTCTTC | CASSLVVAGDIYNEQFF
TRBD1 | TRBJ1-1 | few | TRBV20-1 | TGCAGTGCTAGAAATCCGGGACAGCGAAACACTGAAGCTTTCTTT | CSARNPGQRNTEAFF
TRBD1 | TRBJ1-6 | - | TRBV9 | TGTGCCAGCAGCGTTAGAAGAGGGGGACAGTATAATTCACCCCTCCACTTT | CASSVRRGGQYNSPLHF
TRBD2 | TRBJ2-5 | many | TRBV20-1 | TGCAGTGCTAATATACCGACTAGCGGGAGTAAGGAGACCCAGTACTTC | CSANIPTSGSKETQYF
TRBD1 | TRBJ2-3 | - | TRBV20-1 | TGCAGTGCCCGACGGACAGGGTTTGGCTCAGATACGCAGTATTTT | CSARRTGFGSDTQYF